Listed here are 13 T cell receptor beta chains from one sample, sequenced in a study of CD8+ T cells in alopecia areata (dated by TCRdb to between 2017 and 2018). Receptors were amplified or captured by the immunoSEQ multiplex PCR assay. RNA was extracted from all samples and reverse transcribed into cDNA as template for TCR sequencing. TCRdb obtained this table from immuneACCESS and retained in-frame rearrangements with V and J assigned. These tables miss some clones; where compared with another copy, unresolved V genes account for less than half of the shortfall, and the remainder is unexplained. The sample table holds approximately 180,000 clones, of which about three fifths were seen once. Approximately 1% of the sample is taken by the ten largest. This specimen's time point label, interpreted: 24 weeks on oral tofacitinib. What the treatment or condition label conveys for this sample: oral pan-JAK inhibitor, 5-10 mg twice daily.

The sequences come from CD4+ T cells sorted from blood, collected at week 24, from a patient treated with tofacitinib. These receptors all come from a human donor with alopecia areata.

The sample holds a few counts of this clone. The V and J genes are TRBV5-1 and TRBJ1-1, with 7 bases that match TRBD1. From germline, CDR1 is SGHRS and CDR2 YFSETQ. The V segment lost 4 bases and the J segment 8 bases; nucleotides outside the gene matches: 5. The CDR3 is made up of 12 amino acids. DNA of the CDR3: TGCGCCAGCAGCCTGACAGGGATGGAAGCTTTCTTT. This translates into CASSLTGMEAFF.

The CDR3 nucleotides read TGTGCCAGCAGCTTAATAAACTCGGGACACTACGAGCAGTACTTC. Residues: CASSLINSGHYEQYF. The chain couples TRBV7-2 to TRBJ2-7; D perhaps matches TRBD1 (6 bases). Germline CDR1 is SGHTA and CDR2 is FQGNSA. The CDR3 is 15 amino acids. Trimming pared 2 bases from V and 3 bases from J, leaving 14 bases between.

The chain recombines TRBV30 with TRBJ1-1; 9 nucleotides align to TRBD1. J gave up 11 bases and V 0 bases, and 13 bases lay outside the gene matches. CDR3 length equals 15 residues. Germline V gene sequence: CDR1 GTSNPN, CDR2 SVGIG (reference sequence). The DNA for the CDR3 is TGTGCCTGGAGTGTAGGCGCCGGGACAGGGAAATCGGCTTTCTTT. Amino acid sequence: CAWSVGAGTGKSAFF.

This rearrangement joins TRBV4-1 to TRBJ1-4, with 7 bases identical to TRBD1. V trimming: 0 bases; J trimming: 10 bases; junction bases outside the gene matches: 8. In germline, CDR1 is MGHRA, CDR2 YSYEKL. CDR3 length: 15 amino acids. DNA for the CDR3: TGCGCCAGCAGCCAAGACTCTAGGGGGCAGGGAAAACTGTTTTTT. It codes for CASSQDSRGQGKLFF.

The gene calls are TRBV7-2 and TRBJ2-3; the D gene is possibly TRBD2 (5 bases). The V end lost 5 bases, the J end lost 7 bases, and 13 bases lay between the germline ends. Germline CDR1 reads SGHTA; CDR2 reads FQGNSA. The CDR3 loop spans 13 amino acids. The CDR3 sequence: CASSPSSGNTQYF. The CDR3 bases are TGTGCCAGCAGCCCCTCGAGCGGAAATACGCAGTATTTT.

The chain employs TRBV23-1 and TRBJ2-5; a possible D gene is TRBD1 (5 bases). TRBV23-1 is recorded as an ORF, its role being uncertain. Trimming cost V 0 bases and J 13 bases, with 18 bases left between them. This CDR3 contains 14 residues. The CDR3 bases are TGCGCCAGCAGTCAATCTCGCAGGGCCCGTGTTCGGTACTTC. Translation gives CASSQSRRARVRYF.

The rearrangement uses TRBV30 and TRBJ1-6; no clear D. Germline V lookup: CDR1 GTSNPN, CDR2 SVGIG (reference sequence). Between the trimmed V and J ends, which lost 3 bases and 0 bases, there was a span of 15 bases. This CDR3 contains 17 residues. The CDR3: CAWRSSGQSSYNSPLHF. CDR3 coding DNA: TGTGCCTGGAGGAGTAGCGGTCAGAGCTCCTATAATTCACCCCTCCACTTT.

This clone has just a few counts. The chain is built from TRBV4-3 and TRBJ1-6, with TRBD1 matching 7 bases. The V segment lost 5 bases and the J segment 9 bases; nucleotides outside the gene matches: 10. The CDR3 totals 15 residues. Germline V gene sequence: CDR1 LGHNA, CDR2 YSLEER. CDR3 nucleotide sequence: TGCGCCAGCAGCACTGGACAGGATGTAGGTTCACCCCTCCACTTT. It is translated as CASSTGQDVGSPLHF.

The J gene is TRBJ2-5, the V gene TRBV2, with 7 bases that match TRBD2. Germline V gene lookup returns CDR1 SNHLY and CDR2 FYNNEI. Trimming removed 6 bases from V and 5 bases from J; junction bases left unmatched: 0. This CDR3 region has 11 residues. CDR3 region: CASRGGETQYF. DNA of the CDR3: TGTGCCAGCAGGGGAGGGGAGACCCAGTACTTC.

This clone has a handful of counts. The V gene is TRBV15, the J gene TRBJ1-2, with D maybe TRBD1 (6 bases). The CDR3 length is 15 residues. Germline loops: CDR1 LNHNV, CDR2 YYDKDF (reference sequence). The V gene lost 0 bases and the J gene lost 8 bases, with 16 bases spanning the gap. The CDR3 bases are TGTGCCACCAGCAGAGATCTACGGGGGGCACAGGGCTACACCTTC. Translation: CATSRDLRGAQGYTF.

This chain links TRBV30 with TRBJ2-1, with unresolved D. This CDR3 spans 11 amino acids. The germline CDR1 and CDR2 sequences are GTSNPN and SVGIG (reference sequence). The V and J ends lost 1 base and 9 bases respectively, with 7 bases between them. This CDR3 is CAWSEVREQFF. CDR3 sequence (DNA): TGTGCCTGGAGTGAGGTCCGTGAGCAGTTCTTC.

V gene TRBV5-1 combines with J gene TRBJ1-1; 9 nucleotides match TRBD1. Looked up from germline, CDR1 is SGHRS and CDR2 is YFSETQ. Trimming at V came to 5 bases and at J to 1 base, leaving 0 bases not matched to a gene. There are 13 residues in the CDR3. Written as DNA, the CDR3 is TGCGCCAGCAGGGGACAGGGGAACACTGAAGCTTTCTTT. Translating it yields CASRGQGNTEAFF.

This chain uses TRBV5-1 with TRBJ1-1; no reliable D call. This CDR3 spans 14 amino acids. CDR1 is SGHRS and CDR2 is YFSETQ in the germline V gene. With 5 bases removed from V and 1 base from J, the gap between germline ends came to 12 bases. Here the CDR3 reads CASSLDQANTEAFF. CDR3 nucleotides: TGCGCCAGCAGTCTGGACCAGGCGAACACTGAAGCTTTCTTT.